This T cell receptor beta chain was profiled in a study of CD8 T cells in Susac syndrome. Germline loops: CDR1 DFQATT, CDR2 SNEGSKA (reference sequence). CDR3 size: 13 residues. V lost 2 bases to trimming and J lost 3 bases, with 10 bases between them. RNA was extracted with the RNeasy kit, and a quantity of roughly 0.5 to 1 ug was reverse transcribed using random hexamers. Amplification of the TCR beta CDR3 was carried out by immunoSEQ multiplex PCR, which spanned a total of 54 Vbeta and 13 Jbeta segments. TCRdb reanalysed the immunoSEQ multiplex PCR reads using MiXCR and keeps one entry per CDR3 protein. The sample shows 180,000 or so distinct CDR3 sequences, about 93% of them seen only once. On this clonotype itself: The antigen remains undetermined.

The study, taken as a whole, reports: It was acknowledged in the study that the number of individuals who were included in its TCR sequencing and HLA analysis was relatively small.

The control group consisted of healthy donors matched for age and sex. The authors negatively isolated CD8+ and CD4+ T cells and FACS-enriched TEMRA cells. Sequencing was performed on CD4+ T cells from PBMCs. J is TRBJ1-2 and V is TRBV20-1; D is possibly TRBD1 (6 bases). The sequence derives from a human donor in good health. The CDR3 DNA is TGCAGTGCTAGAACGGGGGCCGACTATGGCTACACCTTC. Residues: CSARTGADYGYTF.